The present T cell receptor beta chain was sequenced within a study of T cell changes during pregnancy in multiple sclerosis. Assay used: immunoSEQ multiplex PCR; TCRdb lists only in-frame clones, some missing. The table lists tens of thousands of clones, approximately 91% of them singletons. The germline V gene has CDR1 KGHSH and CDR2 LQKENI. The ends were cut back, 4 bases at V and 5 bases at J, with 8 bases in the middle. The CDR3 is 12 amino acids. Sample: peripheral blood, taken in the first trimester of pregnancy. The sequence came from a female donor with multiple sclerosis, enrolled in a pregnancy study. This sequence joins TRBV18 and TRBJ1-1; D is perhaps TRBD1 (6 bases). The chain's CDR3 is CASSQGETEAFF. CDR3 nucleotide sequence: TGTGCCAGCTCACAGGGGGAGACTGAAGCTTTCTTT.